This T cell receptor (beta chain) was profiled in a study of regulatory T cells in long-lasting Graves disease. Whole-study context: Graves' patients, diagnosed recently, had received antithyroid drugs under 3 months.

Trimming at V came to 4 bases and at J to 10 bases, leaving 7 bases not matched to a gene. The germline V gene has CDR1 SGDLS and CDR2 YYNGEE. The CDR3 contains 12 residues. This sample's time point: newly diagnosed GD, antithyroid drugs for less than 3 months. Researchers made the TCR library from RNA that was extracted from PBMCs. Building of the TCR beta libraries involved iRepertoire HTBI primers and Arm-PCR of CDR3 regions. TCRdb re-derived calls from the multiplex PCR reads in MiXCR, one entry per CDR3 protein. The table has more than 300,000 distinct CDR3 sequences, roughly 12% seen once. The sample was also linked to a second study, of T cells in Graves' hyperthyroidism and ophthalmopathy.

V is TRBV9 and J is TRBJ1-2; TRBD1 matches at 7 bases. The starting material was peripheral blood mononuclear cells (PBMCs), obtained at new diagnosis, from a patient treated with antithyroid drugs. The sequence derives from a woman between 18 and 30 years old with Graves disease. The CDR3 sequence is CASSLRTGDYTF. The CDR3 DNA follows: TGTGCCAGCAGCCTCCGTACAGGGGACTACACCTTC.